The 25 T cell receptor beta chains presented below share a single source sample, sequenced in a study of shared clonotypes between healthy human individuals. The assay was immunoSEQ multiplex PCR, and TCRdb's table has in-frame clones only and misses some. The table shows about 490,000 clones, with around 78% occurring only once. What was sequenced was PBMCs. Receptor source: a middle-aged woman in good health. Some clones in this sample may be carry-over from other donors' samples.

The gene calls are TRBV30 and TRBJ2-7, with 7 bases lining up with TRBD1. V shed 4 bases and J 3 bases; nucleotides not matched to a gene: 9. CDR1 GTSNPN and CDR2 SVGIG come from the germline V gene (reference sequence). The CDR3 has 14 residues. The CDR3 sequence: CAWTYRGLSYEQYF. The CDR3 coding sequence is TGTGCCTGGACCTACAGGGGTTTGAGCTACGAGCAGTACTTC.

CDR3: CASSLNPNTYEQYF. DNA of the CDR3: TGTGCCAGCAGCTTAAACCCGAATACCTACGAGCAGTACTTC. This chain uses TRBV7-9 with TRBJ2-7; D gene ambiguous. CDR3 length: 14 residues. From germline, CDR1 is SEHNR and CDR2 FQNEAQ (reference sequence). The V end lost 2 bases, the J end lost 2 bases, and 10 bases lay between the germline ends. The full variable domain, rest sourced from reference TRBV7-9 and TRBJ2-7, is DTGVSQNPRHKITKRGQNVTFRCDPISEHNRLYWYRQTLGQGPEFLTYFQNEAQLEKSRLLSDRFSAERPKGSFSTLEIQRTEQGDSAMYLCASSLNPNTYEQYFGPGTRLTVT.

The J gene is TRBJ1-3, the V gene TRBV9; weak D call: TRBD1 (5 bases). The V and J ends lost 0 bases and 10 bases respectively, with 8 bases between them. The CDR3 consists of 12 residues. Germline lookup yields CDR1 SGDLS and CDR2 YYNGEE. The CDR3 loop is CASSVVPGTIYF. The CDR3 DNA sequence: TGTGCCAGCAGCGTAGTTCCAGGGACCATATATTTT. Supplemented by reference TRBV9 and TRBJ1-3, the full variable domain reads DSGVTQTPKHLITATGQRVTLRCSPRSGDLSVYWYQQSLDQGLQFLIQYYNGEERAKGNILERFSAQQFPDLHSELNLSSLELGDSALYFCASSVVPGTIYFGEGSWLTVV.

The chain couples TRBV11-2 to TRBJ2-5; 7 positions agree with TRBD2. Germline trimming cut 2 bases from V and 5 bases from J; bases unmatched to any gene: 5. The germline V gene has CDR1 SGHAT and CDR2 FQNNGV. This CDR3 spans 14 amino acids. This CDR3 reads CASSLNAGVETQYF. DNA of the CDR3: TGTGCCAGCAGCTTAAACGCGGGAGTGGAGACCCAGTACTTC.

V and J are TRBV6-5 and TRBJ2-3; 7 nucleotides line up with TRBD2. The CDR3 sequence is 14 residues long. V shed 5 bases, J shed 7 bases, and the junction held 9 bases outside the gene matches. Germline-derived CDR1 and CDR2 are MNHEY and SVGAGI. CDR3 DNA: TGTGCCAGCAGTATAGGCGGGAGATTGAATACGCAGTATTTT. Its translation is CASSIGGRLNTQYF.

In this sample, this clone turned up a few times. The rearrangement links TRBV18 to TRBJ1-1, with 9 bases aligning to TRBD1. Germline lookup yields CDR1 KGHSH and CDR2 LQKENI. After removal of 3 bases from V and 3 bases from J, the junction contained 11 bases not matched to a gene. This CDR3 region has 17 residues. The CDR3 loop reads CASSPTHPGQGYTEAFF. The CDR3 region has the DNA TGTGCCAGCTCACCGACTCATCCGGGACAGGGCTACACTGAAGCTTTCTTT.

The genes are TRBV5-6 and TRBJ2-1; D is uncertain. The CDR3 runs 13 residues. CDR1 and CDR2 from the germline V gene are SGHDT and YYEEEE. V was clipped by 3 bases and J by 9 bases, with 13 bases between them. CDR3: CASSWVAGGEQFF. DNA of the CDR3: TGTGCCAGCAGCTGGGTAGCTGGCGGTGAGCAGTTCTTC.

This clone is a singleton in its sample. J is TRBJ2-3 and V is TRBV25-1; TRBD1 matches at 7 bases. V lost 4 bases to trimming and J lost 6 bases; unmatched junction nucleotides: 10. The CDR3 sequence is 15 residues long. Looked up from germline, CDR1 is MGHDK and CDR2 is SYGVNS. CDR3 sequence (DNA): TGTGCCAGCAGTGTGACAGGGTCGGCTTCGGATACGCAGTATTTT. Its translation: CASSVTGSASDTQYF. The entire variable domain, with the rest obtained from reference TRBV25-1 and TRBJ2-3, is as follows: EADIYQTPRYLVIGTGKKITLECSQTMGHDKMYWYQQDPGMELHLIHYSYGVNSTEKGDLSSESTVSRIRTEHFPLTLESARPSHTSQYLCASSVTGSASDTQYFGPGTRLTVL.

V usage is TRBV4-1 and J usage is TRBJ1-2, with D maybe TRBD1 (5 bases). Germline V gene sequence: CDR1 MGHRA, CDR2 YSYEKL. Trimming removed 2 bases from V and 5 bases from J, with 15 bases in between. This CDR3 contains 15 residues. This chain's CDR3 is CASSQSRGQTYGYTF. In DNA, the CDR3 is TGCGCCAGCAGCCAATCCCGGGGCCAGACTTATGGCTACACCTTC.

V gene TRBV6-1 combines with J gene TRBJ2-3, with 10 nucleotides matching TRBD2. The V segment lost 1 base and the J segment 4 bases; nucleotides outside the gene matches: 5. The germline CDR1 and CDR2 sequences are MNHNS and SASEGT. The CDR3 consists of 16 residues. The CDR3 sequence: CASSEGLAGVPDTQYF. In nucleotides, the CDR3 is TGTGCCAGCAGTGAAGGGCTAGCGGGAGTTCCAGATACGCAGTATTTT.

The chain joins TRBV10-2 to TRBJ1-4, with 10 nucleotides matching TRBD1. V dropped 6 bases and J dropped 5; count of bases not matched to a gene: 9. Germline V gene data show CDR1 as WSHSY and CDR2 as SAAADI. The CDR3 consists of 16 residues. CDR3 loop: CASRPGQGLWNEKLFF. CDR3 bases: TGCGCCAGCAGGCCGGGACAGGGGTTATGGAATGAAAAACTGTTTTTT.

CDR3 loop: CAWSKGSQETQYF. The DNA for the CDR3 is TGTGCCTGGAGTAAGGGATCACAGGAGACCCAGTACTTC. The chain links TRBV30 to TRBJ2-5; D remains ambiguous. V lost 2 bases and J lost 5, with 12 bases in between. Germline loops: CDR1 GTSNPN, CDR2 SVGIG (reference sequence). The CDR3 is made up of 13 amino acids.

This clone was seen a single time. The gene calls are TRBV2 and TRBJ1-5; TRBD1 matches 10 bases. The germline CDR1 and CDR2 sequences are SNHLY and FYNNEI. V dropped 6 bases and J dropped 6; count of bases not matched to a gene: 5. The CDR3 has 14 amino acids. The CDR3 here is CASSDRGQVQPQHF. DNA for the CDR3: TGTGCCAGCAGCGACAGGGGGCAGGTTCAGCCCCAGCATTTT.

The chain has TRBV29-1 and TRBJ1-2, with a weak D call TRBD1 (6 bases). The CDR3 is 13 amino acids. The germline gives CDR1 SQVTM, CDR2 ANQGSEA. Trimming pared 6 bases from V and 8 bases from J, leaving 19 bases between. The CDR3 region is CSVAKQGRAGYTF. The CDR3 bases are TGCAGCGTCGCCAAACAGGGACGAGCCGGCTACACCTTC.

The CDR3 nucleotides read TGTGCCAGCAGTGACTCTGGGCTAGCAGATACGCAGTATTTT. Translated: CASSDSGLADTQYF. This chain uses TRBV6-4 with TRBJ2-3, with no clear D. V shed 0 bases and J shed 4 bases, with 8 bases lying between them. CDR1 is MRHNA, CDR2 SNTAGT, per germline. The CDR3 spans 14 residues.

This clone turned up a few times. The V and J genes are TRBV14 and TRBJ2-5, with a tentative D call TRBD1 (6 bases). Trimming cost V 4 bases and J 4 bases, with 16 bases left between them. The CDR3 runs 15 residues. Germline V gene sequence: CDR1 SGHDN, CDR2 FVKESK. The CDR3 coding sequence is TGTGCCAGCAGCCCTATGGGACAAGCGTTAGAGACCCAGTACTTC. Translation: CASSPMGQALETQYF.

This chain connects TRBV2 to TRBJ2-1; tentatively, D is TRBD1 or TRBD2 (6 bases each). The CDR3 totals 13 residues. Germline loops: CDR1 SNHLY, CDR2 FYNNEI. The V end was cut by 0 bases, the J end by 12 bases, with 12 bases between. The CDR3 region has the DNA TGTGCCAGCAGTGAAGCCTGGACGGGGGCGCAGTTCTTC. Its translation is CASSEAWTGAQFF.

Of note for this clone: Distinct nucleotide sequences in the sample also encode this CDR3. Written as DNA, the CDR3 is TGTGCCAGCAGCTTAGCAGGGTACACTGAAGCTTTCTTT. Its translation is CASSLAGYTEAFF. This sequence joins TRBV7-9 and TRBJ1-1; D remains unclear. Germline V CDR1 and CDR2: SEHNR, FQNEAQ (reference sequence). V lost 0 bases to trimming and J lost 3 bases, with 5 bases between them. There are 13 residues in the CDR3.

This clone has more than one count but fewer than ten. Additional DNA sequences in this sample encode the identical CDR3. J is TRBJ1-5 and V is TRBV10-3, with D unclear. This CDR3 comprises 13 residues. The germline V gene encodes CDR1 ENHRY and CDR2 SYGVKD. V shed 6 bases and J shed 0 bases, with 6 bases lying between them. CDR3 in amino acids: CAISAASNQPQHF. DNA for the CDR3: TGTGCCATCAGCGCAGCTAGCAATCAGCCCCAGCATTTT.

The rearrangement joins TRBV7-2 to TRBJ2-2; TRBD1 matches 8 bases. From germline, CDR1 is SGHTA and CDR2 FQGNSA. The CDR3 covers 16 residues. Germline trimming cut 5 bases from V and 2 bases from J; bases unmatched to any gene: 7. The CDR3 DNA reads as TGTGCCAGCAGCCCTTCGACAGGGGCTAACACCGGGGAGCTGTTTTTT. The encoded protein is CASSPSTGANTGELFF. Looking up the rest from reference TRBV7-2 and TRBJ2-2 gives the full variable domain: GAGVSQSPSNKVTEKGKDVELRCDPISGHTALYWYRQSLGQGLEFLIYFQGNSAPDKSGLPSDRFSAERTGGSVSTLTIQRTQQEDSAVYLCASSPSTGANTGELFFGEGSRLTVL.

This clone has a handful of counts. This chain joins TRBV7-2 and TRBJ2-5; no clear D. From germline, CDR1 is SGHTA and CDR2 FQGNSA. The CDR3 totals 12 residues. V lost 2 bases, J lost 4 bases, and 5 bases lay in between. This CDR3 reads CASSLPRETQYF. CDR3 in DNA: TGTGCCAGCAGCTTACCCCGAGAGACCCAGTACTTC.

V gene TRBV23-1 combines with J gene TRBJ1-1; a possible D gene is TRBD1 (6 bases). TRBV23-1 is an open reading frame whose function is uncertain. V was trimmed by 0 bases and J by 2 bases, leaving 22 bases between them. This CDR3 region has 19 residues. The CDR3 DNA sequence: TGCGCCAGCAGTCAATCGGGGAGCAAACAGGGAGATGGCAACACTGAAGCTTTCTTT. Translation: CASSQSGSKQGDGNTEAFF.

Concerning this clone itself: This sequence may be a read error, since a much larger clone differs from it by one base. The identical CDR3 is also encoded by other nucleotide sequences in the sample. The gene calls are TRBV20-1 and TRBJ1-1; D is unresolved. The ends were cut back, 3 bases at V and 4 bases at J, with 6 bases in the middle. The length of the CDR3 is 11 residues. The germline V gene encodes CDR1 DFQATT and CDR2 SNEGSKA (reference sequence). In DNA, the CDR3 is TGCAGTGCTAGGGAGGGCACTGAAGCTTTCTTT. This sequence encodes CSAREGTEAFF.

This clone was seen a handful of times. One base away lies a much larger clone, so this may be a sequencing read error. The gene calls are TRBV7-2 and TRBJ2-7; no reliable D call. Trimming removed 3 bases at V and 2 bases at J, with 2 bases between. CDR3 size: 11 residues. Germline assignment: CDR1 SGHTA and CDR2 FQGNSA. This chain's CDR3 is CASSFAYEQYF. In DNA, the CDR3 is TGTGCCAGCAGCTTTGCCTACGAGCAGTACTTC.

V usage is TRBV5-1 and J usage is TRBJ1-1, with D unresolved. The CDR3 contains 14 residues. Germline V lookup: CDR1 SGHRS, CDR2 YFSETQ. V lost 4 bases to trimming and J lost 0 bases, with 10 bases between them. The chain's CDR3 is CASSVGSVNTEAFF. The CDR3 DNA is TGCGCCAGCAGCGTAGGGAGCGTGAACACTGAAGCTTTCTTT.